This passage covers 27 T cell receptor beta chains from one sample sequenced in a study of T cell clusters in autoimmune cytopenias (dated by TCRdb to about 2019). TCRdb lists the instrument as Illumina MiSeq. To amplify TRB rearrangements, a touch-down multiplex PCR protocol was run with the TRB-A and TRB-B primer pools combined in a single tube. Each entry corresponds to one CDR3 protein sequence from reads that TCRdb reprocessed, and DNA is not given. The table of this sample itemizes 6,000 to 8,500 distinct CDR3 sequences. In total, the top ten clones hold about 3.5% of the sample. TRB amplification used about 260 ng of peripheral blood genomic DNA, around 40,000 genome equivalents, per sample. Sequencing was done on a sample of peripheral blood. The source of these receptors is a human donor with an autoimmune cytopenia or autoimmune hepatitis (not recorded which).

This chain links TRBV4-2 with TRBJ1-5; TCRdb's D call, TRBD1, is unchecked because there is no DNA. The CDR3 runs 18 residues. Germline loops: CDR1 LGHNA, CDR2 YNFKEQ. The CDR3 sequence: CASSPNPGQRARNQPQHF.

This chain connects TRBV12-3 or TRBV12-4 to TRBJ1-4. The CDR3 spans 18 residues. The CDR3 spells CAPIRGEGGTTTNEKLFF.

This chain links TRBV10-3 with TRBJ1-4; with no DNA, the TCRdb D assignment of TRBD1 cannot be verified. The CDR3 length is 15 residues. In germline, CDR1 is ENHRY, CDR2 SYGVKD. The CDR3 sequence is CAISATGTTNEKLFF.

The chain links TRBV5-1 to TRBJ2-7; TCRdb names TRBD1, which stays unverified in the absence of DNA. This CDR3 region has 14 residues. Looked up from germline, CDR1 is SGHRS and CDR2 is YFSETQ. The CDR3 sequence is CASTLSPGGDEQYF. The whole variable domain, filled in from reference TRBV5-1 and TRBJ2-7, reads KAGVTQTPRYLIKTRGQQVTLSCSPISGHRSVSWYQQTPGQGLQFLFEYFSETQRNKGNFPGRFSGRQFSNSRSEMNVSTLELGDSALYLCASTLSPGGDEQYFGPGTRLTVT.

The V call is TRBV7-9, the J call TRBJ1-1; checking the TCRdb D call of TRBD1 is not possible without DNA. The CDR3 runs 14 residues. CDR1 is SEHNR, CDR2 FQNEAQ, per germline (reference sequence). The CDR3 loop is CASSHQGGVKEAFF. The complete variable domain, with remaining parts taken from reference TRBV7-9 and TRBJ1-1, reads DTGVSQNPRHKITKRGQNVTFRCDPISEHNRLYWYRQTLGQGPEFLTYFQNEAQLEKSRLLSDRFSAERPKGSFSTLEIQRTEQGDSAMYLCASSHQGGVKEAFFGQGTRLTVV.

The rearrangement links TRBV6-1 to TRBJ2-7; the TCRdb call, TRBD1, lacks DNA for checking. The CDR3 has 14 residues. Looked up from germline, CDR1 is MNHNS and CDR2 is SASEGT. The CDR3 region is CASSQGTESYELYF.

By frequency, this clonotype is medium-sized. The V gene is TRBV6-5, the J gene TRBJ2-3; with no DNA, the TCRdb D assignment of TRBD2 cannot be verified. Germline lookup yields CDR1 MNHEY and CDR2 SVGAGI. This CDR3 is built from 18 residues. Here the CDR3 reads CASSYPRSGGGASDTQYF.

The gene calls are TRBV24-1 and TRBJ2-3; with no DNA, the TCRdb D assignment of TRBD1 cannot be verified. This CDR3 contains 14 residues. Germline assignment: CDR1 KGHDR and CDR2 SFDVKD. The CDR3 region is CATSGSGEEDTQYF.

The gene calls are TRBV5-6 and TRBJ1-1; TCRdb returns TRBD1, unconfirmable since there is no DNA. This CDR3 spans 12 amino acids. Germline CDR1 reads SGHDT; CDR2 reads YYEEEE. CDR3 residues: CASSLQGTEAFF. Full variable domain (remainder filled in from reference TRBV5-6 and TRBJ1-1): DAGVTQSPTHLIKTRGQQVTLRCSPKSGHDTVSWYQQALGQGPQFIFQYYEEEERQRGNFPDRFSGHQFPNYSSELNVNALLLGDSALYLCASSLQGTEAFFGQGTRLTVV.

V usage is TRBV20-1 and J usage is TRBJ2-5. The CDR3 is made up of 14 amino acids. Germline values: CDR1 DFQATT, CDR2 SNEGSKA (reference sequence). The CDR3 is CSARDTVIQETQYF.

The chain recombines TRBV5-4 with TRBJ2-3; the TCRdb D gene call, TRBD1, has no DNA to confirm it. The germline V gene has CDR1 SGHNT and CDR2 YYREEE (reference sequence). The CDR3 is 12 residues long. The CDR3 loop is CASSRQSDTQYF.

CDR3 residues: CASSPDRGAEAFF. V usage is TRBV18 and J usage is TRBJ1-1; TCRdb outputs TRBD1, but without DNA this stays unchecked. Germline V gives CDR1 KGHSH, CDR2 LQKENI. The CDR3 is 13 residues long.

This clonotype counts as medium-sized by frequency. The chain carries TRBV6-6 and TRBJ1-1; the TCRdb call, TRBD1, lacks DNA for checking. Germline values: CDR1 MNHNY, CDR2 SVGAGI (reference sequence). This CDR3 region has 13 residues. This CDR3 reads CASRSGTVTEAFF.

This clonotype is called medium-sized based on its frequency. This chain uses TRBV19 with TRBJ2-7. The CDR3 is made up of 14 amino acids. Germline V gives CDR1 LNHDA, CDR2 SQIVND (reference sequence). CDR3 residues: CASSYTGGPYEQYF.

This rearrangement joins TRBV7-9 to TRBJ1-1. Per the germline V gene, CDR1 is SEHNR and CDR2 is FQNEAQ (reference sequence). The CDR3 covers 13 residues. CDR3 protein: CASSLGGRTRAFF.

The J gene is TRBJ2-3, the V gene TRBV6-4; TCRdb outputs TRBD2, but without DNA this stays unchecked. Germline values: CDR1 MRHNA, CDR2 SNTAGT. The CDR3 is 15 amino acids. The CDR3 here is CASSDGTSETDTQYF.

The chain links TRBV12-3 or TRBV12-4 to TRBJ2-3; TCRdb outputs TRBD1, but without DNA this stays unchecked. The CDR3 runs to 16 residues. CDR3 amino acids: CASSLATGGPSDTQYF.

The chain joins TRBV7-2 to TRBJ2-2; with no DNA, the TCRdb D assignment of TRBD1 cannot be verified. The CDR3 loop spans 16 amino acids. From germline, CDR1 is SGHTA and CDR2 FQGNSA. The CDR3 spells CASSLGQLANTGELFF.

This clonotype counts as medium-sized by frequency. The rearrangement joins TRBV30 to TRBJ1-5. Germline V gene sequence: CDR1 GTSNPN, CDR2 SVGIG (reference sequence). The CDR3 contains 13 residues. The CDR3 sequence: CAWSVDSNQPQHF.

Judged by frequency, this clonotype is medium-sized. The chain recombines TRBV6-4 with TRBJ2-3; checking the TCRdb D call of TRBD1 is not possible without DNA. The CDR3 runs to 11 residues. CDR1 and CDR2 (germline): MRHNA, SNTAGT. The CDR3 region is CASRAGGTQYF.

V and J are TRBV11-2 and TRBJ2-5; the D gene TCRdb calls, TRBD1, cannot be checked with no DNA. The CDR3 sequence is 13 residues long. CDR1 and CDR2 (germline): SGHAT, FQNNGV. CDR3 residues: CASSPRGPETQYF.

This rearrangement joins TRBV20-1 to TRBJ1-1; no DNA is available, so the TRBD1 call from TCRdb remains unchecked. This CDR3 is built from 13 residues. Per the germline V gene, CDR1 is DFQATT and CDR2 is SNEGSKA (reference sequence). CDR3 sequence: CSARFGGKSEAFF.

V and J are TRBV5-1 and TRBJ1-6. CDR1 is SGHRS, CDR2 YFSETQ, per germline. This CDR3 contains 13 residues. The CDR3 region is CASSPEGGSPLHF.

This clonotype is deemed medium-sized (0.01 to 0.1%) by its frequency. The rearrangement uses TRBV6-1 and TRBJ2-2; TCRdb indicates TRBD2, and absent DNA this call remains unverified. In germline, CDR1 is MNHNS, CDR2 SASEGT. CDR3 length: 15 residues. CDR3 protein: CASSAGVGRSGELFF.

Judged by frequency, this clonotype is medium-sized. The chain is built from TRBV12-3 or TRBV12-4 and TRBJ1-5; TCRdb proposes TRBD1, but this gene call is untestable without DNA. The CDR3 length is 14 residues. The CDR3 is CASSFMGDSQPQHF.

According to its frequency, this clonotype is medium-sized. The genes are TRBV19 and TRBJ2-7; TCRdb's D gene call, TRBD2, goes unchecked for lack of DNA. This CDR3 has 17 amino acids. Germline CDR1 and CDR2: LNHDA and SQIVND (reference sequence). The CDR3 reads CASSKPGTSGGAYEQYF.

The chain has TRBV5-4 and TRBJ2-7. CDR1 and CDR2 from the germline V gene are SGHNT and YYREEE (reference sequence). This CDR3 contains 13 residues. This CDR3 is CASSLGEPYEQYF.